This entry is about one T cell receptor beta chain. This CDR3 has 14 residues. CDR1 and CDR2 (germline): LGHNA, YSLEER. Trimming cost V 0 bases and J 5 bases; bases outside gene matches: 3. The sample is drawn from a study of blood T cell repertoires in COVID-19. Study as a whole: COVID-19 samples collected from the United States, Italy and Spain covered acute and convalescent phases.

Those enrolled, adults aged roughly 18 to 89 years, came from 25 or so US areas. Symptom resolution, clearance, or two negative PCRs marked the recovered donors of Cohort 3. Methods used by the authors: Amplification of reference gene primers was used by the study to estimate nucleated cell counts. TCRdb's copy holds only in-frame clones and misses some; the assay was immunoSEQ multiplex PCR. D and trimming were read from the DNA, whereas the V and J calls and clone size are those reported in that table. This sample carries roughly 240,000 clones, more than 75% of them seen once, and the ten largest clones take roughly 2%.

This TCR was sampled from a woman between 50 and 59 years old who had recovered from COVID-19. The sample consisted of PBMCs or T cells enriched from blood (not recorded which). J is TRBJ2-5 and V is TRBV4-3; TRBD2 agrees at 7 bases. The CDR3 sequence is CASSQDAGAETQYF. CDR3 sequence (DNA): TGCGCCAGCAGCCAAGACGCGGGAGCGGAGACCCAGTACTTC.